The sample holds one count of the clone carrying this T cell receptor (beta chain). This entry comes from a study of technical replicates of blood from a handful of donors. Only in-frame clones appear in the TCRdb table, and some are missing; sequencing was by immunoSEQ multiplex PCR. Found here are about 61,000 clones, 97% of them singletons; the top ten hold approximately 0.18%. The germline CDR1 and CDR2 sequences are LNHDA and SQIVND (reference sequence). This CDR3 is 14 amino acids long. V shed 5 bases and J 5 bases; nucleotides not matched to a gene: 8. The receptor was derived from a human donor in good health. This chain links TRBV19 with TRBJ2-7, with 8 positions matching TRBD1. The sample comprised T cells isolated from PBMCs. The CDR3 sequence: CASSLTGEQHEQYF. The DNA for the CDR3 is TGTGCCAGTAGTCTGACAGGGGAGCAGCACGAGCAGTACTTC. Together with reference TRBV19 and TRBJ2-7, the CDR3 gives the full variable domain: DGGITQSPKYLFRKEGQNVTLSCEQNLNHDAMYWYRQDPGQGLRLIYYSQIVNDFQKGDIAEGYSVSREKKESFPLTVTSAQKNPTAFYLCASSLTGEQHEQYFGPGTRLTVT.